Presented here are 29 T cell receptor beta chains from one specimen sequenced in a study of response to subunit inactivated influenza vaccine. MiXCR, run by TCRdb on the RT-PCR reads, gives a single entry per CDR3 protein. This sample has about 520,000 distinct CDR3 sequences, with less than 7.5% found just once. The sample consisted of PBMCs from blood, taken roughly 24 months after vaccination. These receptors were taken from a man aged 50-75 years who received an inactivated influenza vaccine.

The rearrangement uses TRBV12-3 or TRBV12-4 and TRBJ2-1; D call uncertain. The germline V and J ends were trimmed by 3 bases and 4 bases, with 10 bases remaining between them. The CDR3 is 14 amino acids. The CDR3 is CASSLTERYNEQFF. CDR3 DNA: TGTGCCAGCAGTTTGACGGAGAGGTACAATGAGCAGTTCTTC.

Ten or more counts support this clonotype. This chain joins TRBV7-3 and TRBJ2-3, with D unclear. The CDR3 has 13 residues. The V end was cut by 1 base, the J end by 2 bases, with 4 bases between. Per germline, CDR1 SGHTA and CDR2 FQGTGA. CDR3 in amino acids: CASSLIATDTQYF. The CDR3 DNA reads as TGTGCCAGCAGCTTAATTGCCACAGATACGCAGTATTTT.

This clonotype was counted at least ten times. This rearrangement joins TRBV20-1 to TRBJ2-1; 8 bases are shared with TRBD2. Germline CDR1 DFQATT, CDR2 SNEGSKA (reference sequence). The CDR3 is 13 amino acids. V was clipped by 6 bases and J by 10 bases; unmatched bases: 11. The CDR3, as DNA: TGCAGTGCCGGGAAAAGCGGGAGTTTGGAGCAGTTCTTC. Protein: CSAGKSGSLEQFF.

This clonotype was observed a single time. Germline and junction disagree at one end, which may indicate a read error. The V and J genes are TRBV2 and TRBJ2-7; D is unclear. The CDR3 extends over 14 amino acids. Per germline, CDR1 SNHLY and CDR2 FYNNEI. CDR3 nucleotide sequence: TGTGCCAGCAGTGAGAGCAGGCTGCGAGGCGAGGAGTACTTC. Its protein product is CASSESRLRGEEYF. The full variable domain, with the rest looked up from reference TRBV2 and TRBJ2-7, is EPEVTQTPSHQVTQMGQEVILRCVPISNHLYFYWYRQILGQKVEFLVSFYNNEISEKSEIFDDQFSVERPDGSNFTLKIRSTKLEDSAMYFCASSESRLRGEEYFGPGTRLTVT.

This clonotype was counted only a few times. The chain combines TRBV12-3 or TRBV12-4 with TRBJ1-5; TRBD1 agrees at 11 bases. Trimming at V came to 6 bases and at J to 11 bases, leaving 9 bases not matched to a gene. CDR3 length: 14 residues. Here the CDR3 DNA reads TGTGCCAGCAGGGGGGGACAGGGGGGGAGGTCCCAGCATTTT. Translated, it gives CASRGGQGGRSQHF.

This clonotype was detected only a few times. The chain recombines TRBV6-5 with TRBJ2-7; D tentatively reads TRBD1 or TRBD2 (6 bases each). Germline CDR1 and CDR2: MNHEY and SVGAGI. V was shortened by 2 bases and J by 3 bases, with 14 bases between the two germline ends. The CDR3 is 15 amino acids. The CDR3 nucleotides read TGTGCCAGCAGTTACGGGGGGCCAAGCGGCTACGAGCAGTACTTC. It is translated as CASSYGGPSGYEQYF.

This clonotype has just a few counts. The rearrangement links TRBV18 to TRBJ2-2; D gene unclear. V lost 5 bases and J 1 base, leaving 5 bases between the germline ends. The CDR3 length is 13 residues. CDR1 and CDR2 from the germline V gene are KGHSH and LQKENI. CDR3: CASSDGNTGELFF. CDR3 bases: TGTGCCAGCTCAGATGGGAACACCGGGGAGCTGTTTTTT.

This chain joins TRBV20-1 and TRBJ2-3; 10 bases line up with TRBD2. The CDR3 is made up of 15 amino acids. CDR1 and CDR2 from the germline V gene are DFQATT and SNEGSKA (reference sequence). The V segment lost 3 bases and the J segment 6 bases; nucleotides outside the gene matches: 9. This chain's CDR3 is CSASPSGGLGDTQYF. CDR3 nucleotide sequence: TGCAGTGCTAGTCCTAGCGGGGGCCTTGGGGATACGCAGTATTTT.

This clonotype appeared a few times. This chain joins TRBV12-3 or TRBV12-4 and TRBJ2-1, with 14 positions matching TRBD2. V dropped 6 bases and J dropped 7; count of bases not matched to a gene: 11. The CDR3 spans 17 residues. As DNA, the CDR3 is TGTGCCAGCAGCCACCTTGGGACTAGCGGGAGAAGGAATGAGCAGTTCTTC. The encoded protein is CASSHLGTSGRRNEQFF.

CDR3 sequence reads: CASSKGQSSYNSPLHF. DNA of the CDR3: TGTGCCAGCAGCAAGGGACAGAGCTCCTATAATTCACCCCTCCACTTT. The genes are TRBV9 and TRBJ1-6, with TRBD1 identical over 7 bases. There are 16 residues in the CDR3. Trimming cost V 4 bases and J 0 bases; bases outside gene matches: 4. The germline CDR1 and CDR2 sequences are SGDLS and YYNGEE.

This clonotype was seen ten or more times. The V call is TRBV2, the J call TRBJ2-1; D is unclear. Germline values: CDR1 SNHLY, CDR2 FYNNEI. V lost 4 bases and J 0 bases, leaving 10 bases between the germline ends. The CDR3 is 15 amino acids. The CDR3 DNA sequence: TGTGCCAGCAGTGTCGAAGGATTCTCCTACAATGAGCAGTTCTTC. Its protein is CASSVEGFSYNEQFF.

The V call is TRBV4-3, the J call TRBJ2-7; 10 bases map to TRBD1. The germline V gene encodes CDR1 LGHNA and CDR2 YSLEER. CDR3 length: 13 residues. The junction had 4 bases not matched to a gene; V was cut back by 2 bases and J by 9 bases. The CDR3 coding sequence is TGCGCCAGCAGCCAACAGAGGGACAGGGGGCAGTACTTC. It is translated as CASSQQRDRGQYF.

This chain uses TRBV28 with TRBJ2-2; no definite D call. Germline V gives CDR1 MDHEN, CDR2 SYDVKM. Trimming pared 6 bases from V and 0 bases from J, leaving 11 bases between. This CDR3 spans 15 amino acids. CDR3 DNA: TGTGCCAGCAGCCGACGGGTCCCGAACACCGGGGAGCTGTTTTTT. Protein: CASSRRVPNTGELFF.

V gene TRBV4-2 combines with J gene TRBJ2-5; TRBD1 matches 8 bases. Germline loops: CDR1 LGHNA, CDR2 YNFKEQ. This CDR3 has 13 amino acids. Unmatched junction bases numbered 4, after V lost 4 bases and J lost 6 bases. The CDR3 bases are TGTGCCAGCAGCCTCGGACAGGGTCAGACCCAGTACTTC. Encoded protein: CASSLGQGQTQYF.

This clonotype was observed many times. This chain links TRBV29-1 with TRBJ1-1; no reliable D call. The CDR3 contains 13 residues. The germline V and J ends were trimmed by 3 bases and 2 bases, with 10 bases remaining between them. Germline V gene sequence: CDR1 SQVTM, CDR2 ANQGSEA. In DNA form, the CDR3 reads TGCAGCGTTGACGTGACCGGTAACACTGAAGCTTTCTTT. Translating gives CSVDVTGNTEAFF. Full variable domain (rest looked up from reference TRBV29-1 and TRBJ1-1): SAVISQKPSRDICQRGTSLTIQCQVDSQVTMMFWYRQQPGQSLTLIATANQGSEATYESGFVIDKFPISRPNLTFSTLTVSNMSPEDSSIYLCSVDVTGNTEAFFGQGTRLTVV.

The chain links TRBV7-6 to TRBJ1-4, with D perhaps TRBD1 (5 bases). The V gene lost 2 bases and the J gene lost 5 bases, with 9 bases spanning the gap. This CDR3 contains 14 residues. CDR1 SGHVS and CDR2 FNYEAQ come from the germline V gene. This chain's CDR3 is CASSLMTENEKLFF. The CDR3, as DNA: TGTGCCAGCAGCTTAATGACAGAGAATGAAAAACTGTTTTTT.

The chain is built from TRBV20-1 and TRBJ1-4; D ambiguous. CDR1 is DFQATT and CDR2 is SNEGSKA in the germline V gene (reference sequence). V gave up 2 bases and J gave up 5 bases, with 6 bases separating them. CDR3 size: 12 residues. The CDR3 DNA reads TGCAGTGCTAGACACCTCAATGAAAAACTGTTTTTT. Translation gives CSARHLNEKLFF.

This clonotype was observed many times. The chain couples TRBV7-9 to TRBJ2-1, with 8 positions matching TRBD1. V lost 0 bases, J lost 7 bases, and 5 bases stayed unmatched. This CDR3 is 15 amino acids long. Germline V gene sequence: CDR1 SEHNR, CDR2 FQNEAQ (reference sequence). The CDR3: CASSLAAGGLNEQFF. The CDR3 coding sequence is TGTGCCAGCAGCTTAGCGGCAGGGGGCCTTAATGAGCAGTTCTTC.

This clonotype was picked up a small number of times. The chain is built from TRBV9 and TRBJ1-1; D is ambiguous. The germline V gene encodes CDR1 SGDLS and CDR2 YYNGEE. The V gene lost 3 bases and the J gene lost 0 bases, with 12 bases spanning the gap. This CDR3 region has 15 residues. In DNA form, the CDR3 reads TGTGCCAGCAGCGCAAAACAGACGATGAACACTGAAGCTTTCTTT. Amino acids: CASSAKQTMNTEAFF.

The chain links TRBV15 to TRBJ1-3; the D is unclear. There are 18 residues in the CDR3. Trimming pared 0 bases from V and 0 bases from J, leaving 15 bases between. The germline gives CDR1 LNHNV, CDR2 YYDKDF (reference sequence). The DNA for the CDR3 is TGTGCCACCAGCAGAGATGGAGTCGGGGTAACCTCTGGAAACACCATATATTTT. This translates into CATSRDGVGVTSGNTIYF.

This clonotype was counted only a few times. As DNA, the CDR3 is TGCGCCAGCAGCCAAGATCACAGGGACCCATACGAGCAGTACTTC. This gives the protein CASSQDHRDPYEQYF. This chain uses TRBV4-3 with TRBJ2-7, with D possibly matching TRBD1 (6 bases). V lost 0 bases, J lost 4 bases, and 13 bases lay in between. Germline CDR1 and CDR2: LGHNA and YSLEER. The CDR3 consists of 15 residues.

This clonotype came up a few times. This sequence joins TRBV20-1 and TRBJ2-7, with D possibly called TRBD1 or TRBD2 (5 bases each). CDR1 is DFQATT, CDR2 SNEGSKA, per germline (reference sequence). Deletions cut 0 bases from V and 0 bases from J, with 15 bases between. The CDR3 has 16 residues. Written as DNA, the CDR3 is TGCAGTGCTAGAGACAACCGGGACGTACACTCCTACGAGCAGTACTTC. It codes for CSARDNRDVHSYEQYF.

This chain connects TRBV12-3 or TRBV12-4 to TRBJ2-7, with a possible D match to TRBD1 (6 bases). The CDR3 sequence is 14 residues long. V dropped 5 bases and J dropped 0 bases, with 11 bases sitting between them. This CDR3 is CASSPGTYSYEQYF. CDR3 nucleotide sequence: TGTGCCAGCAGTCCCGGGACATACTCCTACGAGCAGTACTTC.

This clonotype was picked up a small number of times. V gene TRBV5-5 combines with J gene TRBJ1-2, with 10 bases fitting TRBD1. After removal of 1 base from V and 6 bases from J, the junction contained 6 bases not matched to a gene. Germline CDR1 is SGHKS and CDR2 is YYEKEE (reference sequence). CDR3 length equals 15 residues. The CDR3 is CASSLPWTGGDGYTF. DNA for the CDR3: TGTGCCAGCAGCTTGCCCTGGACAGGGGGGGATGGCTACACCTTC.

This clonotype was seen ten or more times. For the CDR3, the DNA is TGTGCCAGCAGCCCCGGGACAGGGTTTCAGCCCCAGCATTTT. It translates to CASSPGTGFQPQHF. V is TRBV3-1 and J is TRBJ1-5, with 9 bases that match TRBD1. Germline V gene sequence: CDR1 LGHDT, CDR2 YNNKEL (reference sequence). The trim removed 4 bases at V and 6 bases at J, leaving 4 bases unmatched. The CDR3 spans 14 residues. Full variable domain (outside the CDR3, taken from reference TRBV3-1 and TRBJ1-5): DTAVSQTPKYLVTQMGNDKSIKCEQNLGHDTMYWYKQDSKKFLKIMFSYNNKELIINETVPNRFSPKSPDKAHLNLHINSLELGDSAVYFCASSPGTGFQPQHFGDGTRLSIL.

This clonotype has at least ten counts. The chain recombines TRBV5-6 with TRBJ2-3; D remains ambiguous. V was cut by 0 bases and J by 5 bases, with 7 bases left in between. Germline loops: CDR1 SGHDT, CDR2 YYEEEE. CDR3 length: 13 amino acids. The CDR3 nucleotides read TGTGCCAGCAGCTTGGCAGGAAAAGATACGCAGTATTTT. Translated: CASSLAGKDTQYF.

In its sample, this clonotype ranks as medium-sized (0.01 to 0.1%). V and J are TRBV20-1 and TRBJ2-3; TRBD2 matches 9 bases. This CDR3 is 14 amino acids long. V lost 5 bases and J lost 1; bases outside the gene matches: 4. From germline, CDR1 is DFQATT and CDR2 SNEGSKA (reference sequence). CDR3 residues: CSADVAGGTDTQYF. In nucleotides, the CDR3 is TGCAGTGCTGACGTAGCGGGGGGCACAGATACGCAGTATTTT.

This clonotype has a handful of counts. V and J are TRBV3-1 and TRBJ2-1, with no clear D. Trimming took 0 bases from V and 2 from J, leaving 11 bases between them. Germline loops: CDR1 LGHDT, CDR2 YNNKEL (reference sequence). There are 16 residues in the CDR3. The CDR3 nucleotides are TGTGCCAGCAGCCAAGATATAGGGCAAACCTACAATGAGCAGTTCTTC. Amino acid sequence: CASSQDIGQTYNEQFF.

The sample holds a few counts of this clonotype. The chain couples TRBV7-2 to TRBJ1-1, with D possibly matching TRBD1 (5 bases). The V gene's germline CDR1 is SGHTA and CDR2 FQGNSA. The CDR3 extends over 13 amino acids. The ends were cut back, 1 base at V and 8 bases at J, with 11 bases in the middle. CDR3 DNA: TGTGCCAGCAGCTTAGGGCAGGGCCTCGAAGCTTTCTTT. It encodes CASSLGQGLEAFF.